The sample holds a few counts of the clone carrying this TCR beta chain. CDR1 and CDR2 from the germline V gene are SGHAT and FQNNGV. The ends lost 7 bases at V and 1 base at J; junction bases unmatched: 6. This CDR3 region has 14 residues. Clones were sequenced by immunoSEQ multiplex PCR, and TCRdb holds only the in-frame ones, with some missing. Of around 140,000 clones in the sample, over 75% are singletons; the top ten hold about 2%. The data were obtained in a study of cytotoxic CD8 clonotypes in ibrutinib-treated CLL. The specimen comprised PBMCs, sampled after 24 months of ibrutinib treatment. This clonotype originated in a human donor with chronic lymphocytic leukemia. The chain recombines TRBV11-2 with TRBJ1-1, with 7 bases lining up with TRBD1. The CDR3 DNA sequence: TGTGCCAGCAAGCCACAGGGGAGGAACACTGAAGCTTTCTTT. It translates to CASKPQGRNTEAFF. The variable domain in full, with the rest retrieved from reference TRBV11-2 and TRBJ1-1, is EAGVAQSPRYKIIEKRQSVAFWCNPISGHATLYWYQQILGQGPKLLIQFQNNGVVDDSQLPKDRFSAERLKGVDSTLKIQPAKLEDSAVYLCASKPQGRNTEAFFGQGTRLTVV.